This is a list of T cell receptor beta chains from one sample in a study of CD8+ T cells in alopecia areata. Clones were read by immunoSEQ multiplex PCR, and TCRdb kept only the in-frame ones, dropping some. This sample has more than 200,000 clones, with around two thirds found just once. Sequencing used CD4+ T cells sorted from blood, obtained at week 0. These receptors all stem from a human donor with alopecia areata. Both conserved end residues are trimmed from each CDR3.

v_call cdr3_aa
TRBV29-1 SGGQGDEQY
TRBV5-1 ASSLAAGETQY
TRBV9 ASSATGPNTEAF
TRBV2 ASRRQTEAF
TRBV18 ASSPLPPDRGSPLH
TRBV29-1 SVGLRGQGTQY
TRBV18 ASSPRDRGQPQH
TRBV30 AWSVYRRRTEAF
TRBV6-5 ASSYSQGATNTEAF
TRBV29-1 SAMTGWGTEAF
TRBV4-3 ASSQDSGTDTQY
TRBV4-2 ASSQWGTANTGELF
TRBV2 ASTGPGRAGELF
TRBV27 ASRRRVPYEQY
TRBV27 ASRARGYGSPLH
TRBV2 ASSEGSTNTGELF
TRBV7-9 ASSPGLPAYGYT
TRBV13 ASSLSSAHTQY
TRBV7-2 ASSYRLTETQY
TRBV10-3 AISEFETQY
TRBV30 AWGPGGKETQY
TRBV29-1 SVEDGPGRLDTQY
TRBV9 ASSPTPGESPLH
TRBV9 ASSPHLDPNTEAF
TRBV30 AGTGGLSSYEQY
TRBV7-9 ASTRGANYEQY
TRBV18 ASSPKLAGGTGTDTQY
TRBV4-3 ASSQDGLVPGELF
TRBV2 ASKDRSYGYT
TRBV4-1 ASSQGVQLFMNTEAF
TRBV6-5 ASSYSDRDEQY
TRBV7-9 ASSSSGSNQPQH
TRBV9 ASSPSGEAIYTQY
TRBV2 ATDRVNPPLH
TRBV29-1 SVTGRNYGYT
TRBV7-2 ASSSAYYEQY
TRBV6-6 ASVRGTGVGYT
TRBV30 AWSGLAGTGAEQY
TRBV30 AWSRSDRGALPTEAF
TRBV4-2 ASSYIQRGAGETQY
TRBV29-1 SVATGSGDEQY
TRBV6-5 ASAKVYEQY
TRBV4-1 ASSLAGGYEQY
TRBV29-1 SVGQSNYGYT
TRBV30 AWSGRATISPLH